These T cell receptor beta chains were read from a single sample in a study of CD8 T cells in ankylosing spondylitis. TCRdb re-called the 5' RACE reads through MiXCR, storing one row per CDR3 protein. Here the sample spans roughly 400,000 distinct CDR3 sequences, 20% to 25% being singletons. The sequenced sample was blood, either unsorted or a sorted T cell fraction (not recorded which). These receptors all come from a male donor with ankylosing spondylitis. Each CDR3 is given with its conserved first and last residue. The D gene is left open where the match is weak. Size tells how often a clone was seen (once, few, many) or the class of an expanded clone, and some rows leave it out.

.	.	TRBJ2-2	TRBV30	CAWSPRNTGELFF	TGTGCCTGGAGTCCGCGGAACACCGGGGAGCTGTTTTTT
.	.	TRBJ1-2	TRBV29-1	CSVGRGYGYTF	TGCAGCGTAGGACGGGGTTATGGCTACACCTTC
TRBD1	.	TRBJ1-4	TRBV7-8	CASSFSTGTGDEKLFF	TGTGCCAGCAGCTTCAGTACCGGGACAGGGGACGAAAAACTGTTTTTT
.	few	TRBJ2-2	TRBV7-9	CASSARQIIGGELFF	TGTGCCAGCAGCGCGAGACAGATCATAGGCGGGGAGCTGTTTTTT
.	.	TRBJ1-2	TRBV7-9	CASSFSELYGYTF	TGTGCCAGCAGCTTTTCAGAGCTTTATGGCTACACCTTC
TRBD2	.	TRBJ2-1	TRBV20-1	CSARRPGLASYNEQFF	TGCAGTGCTAGAAGACCGGGACTAGCTTCCTACAATGAGCAGTTCTTC
.	.	TRBJ2-1	TRBV10-3	CAISESGGDLNEQFF	TGTGCCATCAGTGAGTCAGGAGGGGACTTGAATGAGCAGTTCTTC
TRBD1	.	TRBJ2-5	TRBV28	CASSYNRDRGRETQYF	TGTGCCAGCAGTTACAACCGGGACAGGGGAAGGGAGACCCAGTACTTC
.	few	TRBJ2-1	TRBV11-3	CASSLVGDEQFF	TGTGCCAGCAGCTTAGTAGGCGATGAGCAGTTCTTC
.	few	TRBJ1-1	TRBV21-1	CASIGTDTEAFF	TGTGCCAGCATTGGAACGGACACTGAAGCTTTCTTT
TRBD1	few	TRBJ2-1	TRBV3-1	CASSQAGQSGNEQFF	TGTGCCAGCAGCCAAGCGGGACAGTCGGGCAATGAGCAGTTCTTC
TRBD1	.	TRBJ1-1	TRBV14	CASSQGVLQGKTEAFF	TGTGCCAGCAGCCAAGGAGTTTTACAGGGGAAGACTGAAGCTTTCTTT
.	.	TRBJ2-7	TRBV3-1	CASSHRQSSYEQYF	TGTGCCAGCAGCCACAGACAGAGCTCCTACGAGCAGTACTTC
.	.	TRBJ2-1	TRBV7-2	CASSTDRGSYNEQFF	TGTGCCAGCAGCACCGACCGGGGATCCTACAATGAGCAGTTCTTC
TRBD2	few	TRBJ2-3	TRBV13	CASSFRAGGRTDTQYF	TGTGCCAGCAGCTTCCGAGCGGGAGGCCGCACAGATACGCAGTATTTT
.	few	TRBJ1-6	TRBV4-3	CASSTGVGVNSPLHF	TGCGCCAGCAGCACCGGAGTTGGGGTTAATTCACCCCTCCACTTT
.	.	TRBJ2-1	TRBV12-3/TRBV12-4	CASSLPPRGSEQFF	TGTGCCAGCAGTCTCCCCCCTAGGGGATCCGAGCAGTTCTTC
.	.	TRBJ1-4	TRBV6-5	CASSYRDGVEKLFF	TGTGCCAGCAGTTACCGGGACGGGGTGGAAAAACTGTTTTTT
.	many	TRBJ2-2	TRBV5-1	CASSFGGNTGELFF	TGCGCCAGCAGCTTCGGCGGGAACACCGGGGAGCTGTTTTTT
TRBD1	many	TRBJ1-1	TRBV29-1	CSVVGQGARGTEAFF	TGCAGCGTTGTGGGACAGGGGGCGCGGGGCACTGAAGCTTTCTTT
TRBD2	few	TRBJ2-3	TRBV9	CASSGVFSGSSDTQYF	TGTGCCAGCAGCGGAGTTTTTAGCGGGAGTTCAGATACGCAGTATTTT
.	.	TRBJ2-7	TRBV10-2	CASNADSQTYEQYF	TGCGCCAGCAACGCGGACAGCCAAACCTACGAGCAGTACTTC
.	.	TRBJ2-1	TRBV27	CASSLSRRTGSSYNEQFF	TGTGCCAGCAGTTTATCGCGTCGGACCGGTAGCTCCTACAATGAGCAGTTCTTC
.	.	TRBJ2-3	TRBV7-8	CASSPIAVSTDTQYF	TGTGCCAGCAGCCCAATAGCGGTGAGCACAGATACGCAGTATTTT
TRBD1	few	TRBJ2-7	TRBV6-1	CASSKGQSYEQYF	TGTGCCAGCAGTAAGGGACAGTCATACGAGCAGTACTTC
.	many	TRBJ2-7	TRBV29-1	CSAGVGEQYF	TGCAGTGCTGGGGTCGGCGAGCAGTACTTC
.	few	TRBJ1-1	TRBV6-5	CASSYLRGGDEAFF	TGTGCCAGCAGTTATCTGCGCGGGGGGGATGAAGCTTTCTTT
.	.	TRBJ1-2	TRBV20-1	CSARISGRNATRGYTF	TGCAGTGCTAGGATCTCAGGGCGAAACGCGACCCGTGGCTACACCTTC
.	few	TRBJ1-4	TRBV28	CASSRYGLGTEKLFF	TGTGCCAGCAGTCGATACGGACTCGGGACGGAAAAACTGTTTTTT
TRBD2	once	TRBJ2-3	TRBV11-1	CASSLALIKLAVGTDTQYF	TGTGCCAGCAGCTTAGCGCTTATAAAACTAGCGGTAGGAACAGATACGCAGTATTTT
TRBD2	.	TRBJ2-7	TRBV27	CASSFTRLAAYEQYF	TGTGCCAGCAGTTTTACCCGGCTAGCGGCCTACGAGCAGTACTTC